This T cell receptor beta chain was observed in a study of CD8+ T cells in alopecia areata. RNA extraction and reverse transcription yielded cDNA as sequencing template. The data were produced by immunoSEQ multiplex PCR, yet TCRdb's version contains in-frame clones alone and is incomplete. The sample shows about 220,000 clones, more than 45% of them seen only once. This CDR3 has 13 amino acids. V shed 5 bases and J shed 6 bases, with 12 bases lying between them. Germline CDR1 is LGHNA and CDR2 is YSLEER. Treatment described: oral pan-JAK inhibitor, 5-10 mg twice daily. This sequence was found in a human donor with alopecia areata. This sequence joins TRBV4-3 and TRBJ2-3, with a possible D match to TRBD2 (6 bases). This specimen was CD4+ T cells sorted from blood, taken at week 4, from a patient treated with tofacitinib. The CDR3 DNA follows: TGCGCCAGCAGCTACAGCCGGGGGGATACGCAGTATTTT. Residues: CASSYSRGDTQYF.